Sequencing of this T cell receptor beta chain was carried out in a study of vaccination effects on CD4 cells after COVID-19. Produced via immunoSEQ multiplex PCR; TCRdb's table is partial and in-frame only. The sample gives tens of thousands of clones, around 80% of which show up once; over 9% is in the top ten. Using viral peptide pools, the ViraFEST assay grew out antigen-specific CD4+ T cells prior to sequencing. Culturing for around eleven days preceded CD4+ T cell isolation. In the vaccine recipients, nucleocapsid antibodies were negative and there was no prior SARS-CoV-2 infection. As regards this clone: The antigen is unknown.

Germline CDR1 reads GTSNPN; CDR2 reads SVGIG (reference sequence). The length of the CDR3 is 13 residues. This TCR derives from a human donor who received a COVID-19 vaccine. The chain uses TRBV30 and TRBJ2-5; 14 nucleotides align to TRBD2. The sequencing used CD4+ T cells from PBMCs cultured with SARS-CoV-2 spike peptides, collected before COVID-19 vaccination. The CDR3 loop is CAGLAGGGETQYF. Here the CDR3 DNA reads TGTGCAGGACTAGCGGGGGGCGGAGAGACCCAGTACTTC.